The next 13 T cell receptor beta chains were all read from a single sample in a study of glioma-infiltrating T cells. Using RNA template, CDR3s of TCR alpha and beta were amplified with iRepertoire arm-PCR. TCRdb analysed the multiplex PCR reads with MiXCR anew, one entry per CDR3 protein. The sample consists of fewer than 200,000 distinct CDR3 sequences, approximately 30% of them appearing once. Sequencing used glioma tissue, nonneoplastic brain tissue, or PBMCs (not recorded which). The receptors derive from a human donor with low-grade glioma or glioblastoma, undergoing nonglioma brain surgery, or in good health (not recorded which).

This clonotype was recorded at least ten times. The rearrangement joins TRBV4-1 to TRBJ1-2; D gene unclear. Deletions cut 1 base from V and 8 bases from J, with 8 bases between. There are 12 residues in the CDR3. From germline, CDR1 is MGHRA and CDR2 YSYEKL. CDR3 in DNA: TGCGCCAGCAGCCAAGTTCTGGGAGGCTACACCTTC. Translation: CASSQVLGGYTF.

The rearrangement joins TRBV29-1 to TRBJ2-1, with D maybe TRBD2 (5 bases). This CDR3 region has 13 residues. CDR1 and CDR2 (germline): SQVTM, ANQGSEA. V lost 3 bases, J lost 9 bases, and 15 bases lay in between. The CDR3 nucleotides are TGCAGCGTTGACCGGGCTAGCTACGGTGAGCAGTTCTTC. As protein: CSVDRASYGEQFF.

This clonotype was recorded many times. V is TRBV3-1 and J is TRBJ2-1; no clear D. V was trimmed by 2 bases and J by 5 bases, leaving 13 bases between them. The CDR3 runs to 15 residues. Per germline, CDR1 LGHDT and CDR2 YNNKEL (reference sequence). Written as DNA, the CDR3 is TGTGCCAGCAGCCAAACCGACGGATTAAACAATGAGCAGTTCTTC. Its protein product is CASSQTDGLNNEQFF.

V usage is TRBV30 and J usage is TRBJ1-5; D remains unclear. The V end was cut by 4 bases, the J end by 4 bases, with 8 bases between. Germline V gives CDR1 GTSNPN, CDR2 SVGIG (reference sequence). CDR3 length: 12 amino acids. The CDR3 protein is CAWKKGNQPQHF. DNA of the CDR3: TGTGCCTGGAAGAAGGGAAATCAGCCCCAGCATTTT.

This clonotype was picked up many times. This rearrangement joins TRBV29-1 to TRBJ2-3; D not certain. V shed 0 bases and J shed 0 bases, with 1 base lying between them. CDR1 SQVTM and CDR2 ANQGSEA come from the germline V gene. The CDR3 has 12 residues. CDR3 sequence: CSVEDSTDTQYF. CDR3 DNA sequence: TGCAGCGTTGAAGACAGCACAGATACGCAGTATTTT.

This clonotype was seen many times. In DNA form, the CDR3 reads TGTGCCAGCAGTTTTCCGCGAGGTACGGGCTATGGCTACACCTTC. Amino acid sequence: CASSFPRGTGYGYTF. The V gene is TRBV28, the J gene TRBJ1-2; no clear D gene. Per the germline V gene, CDR1 is MDHEN and CDR2 is SYDVKM. V lost 3 bases to trimming and J lost 4 bases, with 15 bases between them. The CDR3 contains 15 residues.

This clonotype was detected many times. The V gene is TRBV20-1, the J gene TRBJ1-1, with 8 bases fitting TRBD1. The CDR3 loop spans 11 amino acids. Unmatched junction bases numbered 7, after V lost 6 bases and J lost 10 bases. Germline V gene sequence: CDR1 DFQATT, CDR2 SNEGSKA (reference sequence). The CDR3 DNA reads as TGCAGTGCCCACCAGGGGGCTGGAGCTTTCTTT. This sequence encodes CSAHQGAGAFF.

This CDR3 reads CASSSGGEPKNIQYF. CDR3 DNA: TGTGCCAGCAGCTCAGGGGGGGAGCCCAAAAACATTCAGTACTTC. The gene calls are TRBV7-2 and TRBJ2-4; either TRBD1 or TRBD2 may fit D (7 bases each). The germline V gene encodes CDR1 SGHTA and CDR2 FQGNSA. V was clipped by 4 bases and J by 2 bases, with 12 bases between them. The CDR3 contains 15 residues.

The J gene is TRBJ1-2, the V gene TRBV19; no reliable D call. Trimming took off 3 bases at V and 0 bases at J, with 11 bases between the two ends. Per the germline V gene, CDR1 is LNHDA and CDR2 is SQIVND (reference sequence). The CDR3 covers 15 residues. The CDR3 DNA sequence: TGTGCCAGTAGTATGTACCCCTACGCTAACTATGGCTACACCTTC. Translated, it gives CASSMYPYANYGYTF.

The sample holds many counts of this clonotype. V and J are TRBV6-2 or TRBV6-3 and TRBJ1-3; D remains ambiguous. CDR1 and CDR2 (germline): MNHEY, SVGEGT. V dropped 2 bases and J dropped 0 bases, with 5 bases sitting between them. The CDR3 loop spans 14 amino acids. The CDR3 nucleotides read TGTGCCAGCAGTTACCGGGACTCTGGAAACACCATATATTTT. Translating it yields CASSYRDSGNTIYF.

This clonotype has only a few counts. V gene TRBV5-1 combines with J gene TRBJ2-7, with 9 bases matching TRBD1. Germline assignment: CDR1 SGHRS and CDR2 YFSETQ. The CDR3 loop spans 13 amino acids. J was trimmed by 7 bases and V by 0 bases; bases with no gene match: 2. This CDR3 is CASSLDRGREQYF. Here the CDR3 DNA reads TGCGCCAGCAGCTTGGACAGGGGGCGAGAGCAGTACTTC.

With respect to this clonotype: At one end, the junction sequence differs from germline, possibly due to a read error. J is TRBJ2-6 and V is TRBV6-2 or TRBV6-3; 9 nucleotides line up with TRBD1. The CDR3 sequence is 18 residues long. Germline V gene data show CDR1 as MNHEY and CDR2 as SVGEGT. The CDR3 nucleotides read TGCGCCAGCAGTTACTTGACAGGGGGGACCTTTGGGGCCAACGTCCTGACTTTC. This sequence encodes CASSYLTGGTFGANVLTF.

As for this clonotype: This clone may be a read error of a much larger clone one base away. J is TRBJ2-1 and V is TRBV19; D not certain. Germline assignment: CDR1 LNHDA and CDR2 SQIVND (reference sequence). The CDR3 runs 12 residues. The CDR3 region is CATSQLNNAQFF. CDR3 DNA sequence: TGTGCCACCTCCCAGCTAAACAATGCGCAGTTCTTC.